The 30 T cell receptor beta chains in this list originate from one sample, sequenced in a study of regulatory T cells in long-lasting Graves disease. Relying on iRepertoire HTBI primers and Arm-PCR of CDR3 regions, the team built TCR beta libraries. TCRdb analysed the multiplex PCR reads with MiXCR anew, one entry per CDR3 protein. The profile shows over 400,000 distinct CDR3 sequences, about 15% of them singletons. As for time point: newly diagnosed GD, antithyroid drugs for less than 3 months. PBMCs were the source of the RNA used for TCR sequencing. This same sample was also taken into another study, of T cells in Graves' hyperthyroidism and ophthalmopathy.

Sequenced material: peripheral blood mononuclear cells (PBMCs), taken at new diagnosis, from a patient treated with antithyroid drugs. The receptor source for this set is a woman between 45 and 65 years old with Graves disease.

This chain joins TRBV28 and TRBJ2-2; D gene ambiguous. V was clipped by 5 bases and J by 5 bases, with 12 bases between them. CDR1 is MDHEN, CDR2 SYDVKM, per germline. The CDR3 contains 14 residues. CDR3 sequence: CASSGTISTGELFF. The CDR3 DNA sequence: TGTGCCAGCAGTGGAACGATATCAACCGGGGAGCTGTTTTTT.

The chain links TRBV7-6 to TRBJ2-3; TRBD1 matches 10 bases. The CDR3 spans 17 residues. CDR1 and CDR2 from the germline V gene are SGHVS and FNYEAQ. Unmatched junction bases numbered 10, after V lost 5 bases and J lost 2 bases. The CDR3: CASSPDSGTGATDTQYF. Written as DNA, the CDR3 is TGTGCCAGCAGCCCGGATTCCGGGACAGGGGCCACAGATACGCAGTATTTT. Using reference TRBV7-6 and TRBJ2-3 for the parts outside the CDR3, the full variable domain is GAGVSQSPRYKVTKRGQDVALRCDPISGHVSLYWYRQALGQGPEFLTYFNYEAQQDKSGLPNDRFSAERPEGSISTLTIQRTEQRDSAMYRCASSPDSGTGATDTQYFGPGTRLTVL.

As to this clonotype: The CDR3 end shows no conserved phenylalanine or tryptophan, and so a read error is likely. The chain employs TRBV12-3 or TRBV12-4 and TRBJ1-2, with a weak D call TRBD1 (6 bases). Trimming pared 3 bases from V and 5 bases from J, leaving 13 bases between. CDR3 size: 14 residues. The CDR3 DNA is TGTGCCAGCAGTTTTCCCGGGACACCATATGGCTACACCCTC. Residues: CASSFPGTPYGYTL.

The V call is TRBV5-1, the J call TRBJ2-7; D unresolved. CDR3 length: 17 residues. The germline gives CDR1 SGHRS, CDR2 YFSETQ. V was shortened by 2 bases and J by 1 base, with 19 bases between the two germline ends. The CDR3 coding sequence is TGCGCCAGCAGCTTTGCTAACCTAGGTATGGGATCCTACGAGCAGTACTTC. Its protein product is CASSFANLGMGSYEQYF.

CDR3: CASTQGALTYEQYF. In DNA form, the CDR3 reads TGTGCCAGCACACAGGGGGCGCTTACCTACGAGCAGTACTTC. V usage is TRBV2 and J usage is TRBJ2-4; 9 bases are shared with TRBD1. The J call may be in error: the DNA end matches TRBJ2-7 better. Germline V CDR1 and CDR2: SNHLY, FYNNEI. The CDR3 sequence is 14 residues long.

The chain joins TRBV9 to TRBJ2-3; D unresolved. The CDR3 spans 14 residues. V lost 0 bases to trimming and J lost 2 bases, with 7 bases between them. Germline V gene sequence: CDR1 SGDLS, CDR2 YYNGEE. CDR3 in amino acids: CASSVEVLTDTQYF. In DNA, the CDR3 is TGTGCCAGCAGCGTAGAGGTACTCACAGATACGCAGTATTTT.

This clonotype was seen ten or more times. The genes are TRBV3-1 and TRBJ2-3; 12 nucleotides agree with TRBD2. The CDR3 spans 16 residues. V was clipped by 6 bases and J by 4 bases; unmatched bases: 8. Germline V CDR1 and CDR2: LGHDT, YNNKEL (reference sequence). CDR3 DNA: TGTGCCAGCAGTCGACTAGCGGGAGATGGGGCAGATACGCAGTATTTT. The encoded protein is CASSRLAGDGADTQYF.

CDR3 protein: CASIGRGRRDEQFF. CDR3 sequence (DNA): TGTGCCAGCATAGGGAGAGGACGGAGGGATGAGCAGTTCTTC. The chain carries TRBV6-1 and TRBJ2-1, with D possibly TRBD2 on 6 matching bases. The CDR3 is 14 residues long. Germline CDR1 reads MNHNS; CDR2 reads SASEGT. With 7 bases removed from V and 8 bases from J, the gap between germline ends came to 18 bases.

In its sample, this clonotype was seen many times. The V and J genes are TRBV2 and TRBJ1-2, with D unresolved. Trimming cost V 2 bases and J 1 base, with 8 bases left between them. This CDR3 region has 14 residues. Germline V gene data show CDR1 as SNHLY and CDR2 as FYNNEI. CDR3 residues: CASSELTVNYGYTF. CDR3 in DNA: TGTGCCAGCAGTGAACTTACCGTTAACTATGGCTACACCTTC.

In this sample, this clonotype turned up many times. This chain connects TRBV28 to TRBJ1-2; D perhaps matches TRBD1 (6 bases). CDR1 is MDHEN, CDR2 SYDVKM, per germline. This CDR3 is 15 amino acids long. V was trimmed by 6 bases and J by 4 bases, leaving 18 bases between them. As DNA, the CDR3 is TGTGCCAGCAGCCCACAGGGTGCCCATCTCTATGGCTACACCTTC. Translated: CASSPQGAHLYGYTF.

This clonotype was counted ten times or more. In DNA, the CDR3 is TGCGCCAGCAGCTTGGCGAGCGGGAGTCGGGAGCAGTTCTTC. Protein product: CASSLASGSREQFF. The chain employs TRBV5-1 and TRBJ2-1; TRBD2 matches at 8 bases. The germline CDR1 and CDR2 sequences are SGHRS and YFSETQ. After removal of 0 bases from V and 10 bases from J, the junction contained 6 bases not matched to a gene. The CDR3 loop spans 14 amino acids.

The table lists this clonotype with a few counts. The V gene is TRBV28, the J gene TRBJ2-1; a possible D gene is TRBD1 (5 bases). The CDR3 extends over 13 amino acids. Germline-derived CDR1 and CDR2 are MDHEN and SYDVKM. V lost 6 bases, J lost 5 bases, and 11 bases lay in between. The DNA for the CDR3 is TGTGCCAGCAGCTTTGACAGAGACAATGAGCAGTTCTTC. This codes for CASSFDRDNEQFF.

A few counts support this clonotype. The CDR3 bases are TGTGCCAGCAGCCGGCCCGGTCCCAATGAGCAGTTCTTC. Its protein product is CASSRPGPNEQFF. This chain uses TRBV5-6 with TRBJ2-1; D is unresolved. Deletions cut 4 bases from V and 6 bases from J, with 11 bases between. This CDR3 spans 13 amino acids. From germline, CDR1 is SGHDT and CDR2 YYEEEE.

This clonotype has a count of ten or more. This chain joins TRBV6-1 and TRBJ1-2; D ambiguous. The germline V gene encodes CDR1 MNHNS and CDR2 SASEGT. V was trimmed by 8 bases and J by 0 bases, leaving 10 bases between them. There are 13 residues in the CDR3. CDR3 sequence reads: CASFFRANYGYTF. CDR3 nucleotide sequence: TGTGCCAGCTTCTTCCGGGCTAACTATGGCTACACCTTC.

This clonotype was seen at least ten times. The V gene is TRBV10-3, the J gene TRBJ2-7, with D perhaps matching TRBD1 or TRBD2 (5 bases each). The CDR3 is 13 amino acids. Trimming pared 2 bases from V and 12 bases from J, leaving 17 bases between. Germline V gene data show CDR1 as ENHRY and CDR2 as SYGVKD. The CDR3 here is CAISEGSGTGPYF. The DNA of the CDR3 is TGTGCCATCAGTGAGGGGTCCGGTACGGGGCCGTACTTC.

CDR3 region: CASSERPQFGEQFF. The CDR3 nucleotides are TGCGCCAGCAGTGAGCGGCCCCAGTTTGGTGAGCAGTTCTTC. This chain connects TRBV10-1 to TRBJ2-1; unclear D gene. From germline, CDR1 is WNHNN and CDR2 SYGVQD (reference sequence). With 2 bases removed from V and 9 bases from J, the gap between germline ends came to 14 bases. The length of the CDR3 is 14 residues.

There are a few counts of this clonotype. J is TRBJ2-7 and V is TRBV7-6; a possible D gene is TRBD1 (5 bases). Trimming pared 2 bases from V and 6 bases from J, leaving 8 bases between. Germline CDR1 and CDR2: SGHVS and FNYEAQ. The CDR3 runs to 12 residues. CDR3 coding DNA: TGTGCCAGCAGCTTAAGGGGATCCGAGCAGTACTTC. It yields the protein CASSLRGSEQYF.

The table lists this clonotype with a few counts. DNA for the CDR3: TGTGCCAGCAGGCCGGGTGGGCTTAGCAATCAGCCCCAGCATTTT. Amino acid sequence: CASRPGGLSNQPQHF. This chain uses TRBV6-1 with TRBJ1-5; D gene unclear. CDR1 and CDR2 (germline): MNHNS, SASEGT. V lost 6 bases and J 0 bases, leaving 12 bases between the germline ends. This CDR3 is 15 amino acids long.

With regard to this clonotype: This may be a read error: a much more frequent sequence differs by one nucleotide. This chain joins TRBV10-3 and TRBJ2-1; 10 positions match TRBD2. The CDR3 consists of 18 residues. CDR1 ENHRY and CDR2 SYGVKD come from the germline V gene. The CDR3 DNA reads as TGTGCCATGGGGACTAGCGCAGAAACCCTGGGCTCCTACAATGGGCAGTTCTTC. Its protein is CAMGTSAETLGSYNGQFF.

As regards this clonotype: Compared with germline, one end of the junction differs, possibly owing to a read error. The chain recombines TRBV20-1 with TRBJ2-5, with 15 bases that match TRBD2. The CDR3 sequence is 16 residues long. In germline, CDR1 is DFQATT, CDR2 SNEGSKA (reference sequence). The CDR3 here is CSARGMGLAGGETHYF. CDR3 DNA sequence: TGCAGTGCTAGAGGGATGGGACTAGCGGGAGGAGAGACCCATTACTTT.

This clonotype has a count of ten or more. J is TRBJ2-1 and V is TRBV7-9, with D uncertain. The CDR3 has 11 residues. The V end lost 5 bases, the J end lost 10 bases, and 9 bases lay between the germline ends. Germline CDR1 SEHNR, CDR2 FQNEAQ (reference sequence). CDR3 bases: TGTGCCAGCAGCCGTCACTGGGAGCAGTTCTTC. It codes for CASSRHWEQFF.

This clonotype has at least ten counts. The CDR3 here is CSASSQGMGEQYF. CDR3 DNA sequence: TGCAGTGCTAGTTCCCAGGGTATGGGCGAGCAGTACTTC. The V gene is TRBV20-1, the J gene TRBJ2-7; tentative D call: TRBD1 (5 bases). The germline CDR1 and CDR2 sequences are DFQATT and SNEGSKA (reference sequence). V was trimmed by 3 bases and J by 6 bases, leaving 15 bases between them. The CDR3 sequence is 13 residues long.

This clonotype has a handful of counts. The conserved phenylalanine or tryptophan is not found at the CDR3 terminus, so this likely reflects a read error. V and J are TRBV11-2 and TRBJ2-1; 9 nucleotides align to TRBD2. The germline V gene encodes CDR1 SGHAT and CDR2 FQNNGV. The CDR3 loop spans 14 amino acids. Losses at the gene ends were 4 bases for V and 4 bases for J; bases not matched to a gene: 2. The CDR3 DNA reads as TGTGCCAGCAGCTCTCTAGCGGGATACAATGAGCAGTTCGTC. Protein product: CASSSLAGYNEQFV.

Ten or more counts support this clonotype. This rearrangement joins TRBV5-1 to TRBJ2-3, with TRBD2 matching 12 bases. The CDR3 length is 16 residues. The germline V gene has CDR1 SGHRS and CDR2 YFSETQ. The ends lost 0 bases at V and 2 bases at J; junction bases unmatched: 1. CDR3 in DNA: TGCGCCAGCAGCTTGGGACTAGCGGGAGACACAGATACGCAGTATTTT. Its translation: CASSLGLAGDTDTQYF.

As to this clonotype: This CDR3 is missing its conserved last phenylalanine or tryptophan, likely due to a read error. CDR3 nucleotides: TGTGCCAGCAGCAGCGGACGAAACGAAAAACTGTTTCTT. Encoded protein: CASSSGRNEKLFL. The rearrangement uses TRBV7-3 and TRBJ1-4, with unresolved D. V shed 5 bases and J shed 8 bases, with 12 bases lying between them. Germline assignment: CDR1 SGHTA and CDR2 FQGTGA. The CDR3 contains 13 residues.

This clonotype was recorded many times. V usage is TRBV5-1 and J usage is TRBJ2-7; D not certain. Trimming took off 2 bases at V and 2 bases at J, with 14 bases between the two ends. From germline, CDR1 is SGHRS and CDR2 YFSETQ. The CDR3 totals 15 residues. The CDR3 here is CASSFRVPEAYEQYF. CDR3 DNA: TGCGCCAGCAGCTTTAGGGTTCCGGAAGCCTACGAGCAGTACTTC.

This clonotype was observed at least ten times. This chain links TRBV12-3 or TRBV12-4 with TRBJ1-6, with TRBD1 identical over 10 bases. The CDR3 loop spans 15 amino acids. Trimming took 7 bases from V and 7 from J; bases not matched to a gene: 7. The CDR3 region has the DNA TGTGCCAGCACAGGACAGGGGGATGGGAATTCACCCCTCCACTTT. It specifies CASTGQGDGNSPLHF.

The V call is TRBV14, the J call TRBJ2-2; 7 nucleotides agree with TRBD2. Germline CDR1 and CDR2: SGHDN and FVKESK. V shed 4 bases, J shed 5 bases, and the junction held 13 bases outside the gene matches. The CDR3 loop spans 17 amino acids. The CDR3 reads CASSPPAGLTFTGELFF. DNA for the CDR3: TGTGCCAGCAGCCCTCCGGCGGGACTAACCTTTACCGGGGAGCTGTTTTTT.

This clonotype was seen ten or more times. The chain recombines TRBV2 with TRBJ2-1, with 8 bases matching TRBD2. Unmatched junction bases numbered 8, after V lost 7 bases and J lost 0 bases. CDR3 length equals 16 residues. CDR1 is SNHLY and CDR2 is FYNNEI in the germline V gene. This CDR3 reads CASIGWREVSYNEQFF. The CDR3, as DNA: TGTGCCAGCATCGGTTGGCGGGAGGTCTCCTACAATGAGCAGTTCTTC.

CDR3 sequence reads: CASSLISGLRGNEQFF. As DNA, the CDR3 is TGTGCCAGCAGTTTAATTTCGGGACTCCGGGGCAATGAGCAGTTCTTC. The chain links TRBV27 to TRBJ2-1, with D perhaps TRBD2 (6 bases). CDR1 is MNHEY, CDR2 SMNVEV, per germline (reference sequence). V was clipped by 2 bases and J by 6 bases, with 17 bases between them. The CDR3 loop spans 16 amino acids.